This T cell receptor (beta chain) was sequenced for a study of blood T cell repertoires in COVID-19. The overall study: Samples of COVID-19 (acute and convalescent) were obtained from the United States, Italy and Spain.

Original analysis: For nucleated cells, counts were estimated from reference gene primer amplification. Sequencing was performed with immunoSEQ multiplex PCR; in TCRdb, only in-frame clones are kept and a portion is missing. V, J and clone size are those of that table, while D and trimming were read from the DNA. The sample contains about 120,000 clones, about 85% of which appear only once. The germline V gene has CDR1 SGHRS and CDR2 YFSETQ. The V and J ends lost 4 bases and 4 bases respectively, with 11 bases between them. This CDR3 contains 14 residues. This clonotype was sampled from a man aged 65 to 79 with acute or convalescent COVID-19. The chain couples TRBV5-1 to TRBJ2-2, with a possible D match to TRBD1 (5 bases). Sequencing was performed on peripheral blood. The CDR3 region has the DNA TGCGCCAGCAGCCCCAGGGTAGGCACCGGGGAGCTGTTTTTT. Translation: CASSPRVGTGELFF.